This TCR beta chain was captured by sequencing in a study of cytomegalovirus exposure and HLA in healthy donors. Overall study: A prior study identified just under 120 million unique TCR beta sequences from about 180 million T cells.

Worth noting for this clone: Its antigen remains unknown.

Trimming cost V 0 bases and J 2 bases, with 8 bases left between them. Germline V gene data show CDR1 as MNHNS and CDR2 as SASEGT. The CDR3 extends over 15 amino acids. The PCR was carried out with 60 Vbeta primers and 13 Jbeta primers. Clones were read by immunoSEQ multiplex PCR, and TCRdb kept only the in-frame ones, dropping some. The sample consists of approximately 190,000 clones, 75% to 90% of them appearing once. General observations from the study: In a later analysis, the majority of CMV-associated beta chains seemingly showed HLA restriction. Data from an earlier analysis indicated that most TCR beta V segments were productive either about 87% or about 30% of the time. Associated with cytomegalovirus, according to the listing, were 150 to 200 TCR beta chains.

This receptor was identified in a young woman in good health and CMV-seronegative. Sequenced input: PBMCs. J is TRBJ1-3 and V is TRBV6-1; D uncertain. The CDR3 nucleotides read TGTGCCAGCAGTGAAGCGTCGGGGACTGGAAACACCATATATTTT. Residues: CASSEASGTGNTIYF.